This T cell receptor (beta chain) was documented in a study of blood T cell repertoires in COVID-19. About the research overall: The analysed material was cDNA or gDNA that came from T cells, B-cell-depleted T cells, or PBMCs.

Original processing notes: Estimation of nucleated cell counts relied on the amplification of reference gene primers. Assay used: immunoSEQ multiplex PCR; TCRdb lists only in-frame clones, some missing. V, J and clone size were drawn from that table, and D and trimming were deduced from the DNA. The table lists 100,000 to 150,000 clones, approximately 90% of them singletons. This clone was seen a few times. The sequencing input was peripheral blood. The sequence was obtained from a man aged 35 to 55 with acute or convalescent COVID-19.

CDR3 loop: CASSLDRASGYTF. CDR3 bases: TGTGCCAGCAGTCTGGACAGGGCCAGTGGCTACACCTTC. This chain uses TRBV12-3 or TRBV12-4 with TRBJ1-2, with 8 positions matching TRBD1. This CDR3 has 13 residues. The V gene end was trimmed by 5 bases and the J gene end by 7 bases; junction bases not matched to a gene: 6.